The clone carrying this T cell receptor beta chain was picked up many times. This record belongs to a study of kidney transplant recipient with SARS-CoV-2 infection. Trimming removed 5 bases from V and 5 bases from J, with 24 bases in between. The CDR3 extends over 18 amino acids. From germline, CDR1 is LGHDT and CDR2 YNNKEL (reference sequence). MiXCR was run by TCRdb on the reads, yielding one entry per CDR3 protein. Seen here are fewer than 250,000 distinct CDR3 sequences, more than 25% observed once, and the top ten hold 6% to 8.5%. The TCR sequence derives from a male patient between 25 and 39 years old who had COVID-19 and was a kidney transplant recipient. Some of these T cells may belong to the graft donor. The sample here was a blood sample, taken at baseline and between days 110 and 120 from a kidney transplant recipient. The chain uses TRBV3-1 and TRBJ2-2; D not resolved. CDR3 DNA: TGTGCCAGCAGCATGATCCTTCCCATTTCAGGCTTGACCGGGGAGCTGTTTTTT. This gives the protein CASSMILPISGLTGELFF.